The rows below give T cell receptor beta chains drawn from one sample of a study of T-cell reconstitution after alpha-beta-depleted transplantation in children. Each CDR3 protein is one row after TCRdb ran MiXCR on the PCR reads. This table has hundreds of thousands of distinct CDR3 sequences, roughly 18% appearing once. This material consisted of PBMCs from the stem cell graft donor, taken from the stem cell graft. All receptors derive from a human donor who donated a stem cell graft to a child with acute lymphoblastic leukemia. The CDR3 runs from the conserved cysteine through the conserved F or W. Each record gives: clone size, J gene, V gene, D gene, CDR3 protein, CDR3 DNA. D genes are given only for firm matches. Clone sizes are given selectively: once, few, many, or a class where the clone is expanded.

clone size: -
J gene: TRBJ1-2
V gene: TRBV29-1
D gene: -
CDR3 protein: CSVSTARRDGYTF
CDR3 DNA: TGCAGCGTTTCGACAGCAAGAAGGGATGGCTACACCTTC

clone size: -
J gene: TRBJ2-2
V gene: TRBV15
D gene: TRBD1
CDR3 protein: CATSPTGTAIGELFF
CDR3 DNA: TGTGCCACCAGCCCCACTGGGACAGCAATAGGGGAGCTGTTTTTT

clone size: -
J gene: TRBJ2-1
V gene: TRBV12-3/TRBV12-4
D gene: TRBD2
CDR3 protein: CASSILGTSGVHEQFF
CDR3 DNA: TGTGCCAGCAGTATCTTAGGGACTAGCGGCGTTCATGAGCAGTTCTTC

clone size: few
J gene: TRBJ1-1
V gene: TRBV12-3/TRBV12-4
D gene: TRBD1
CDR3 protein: CASSLKTGGYTEAFF
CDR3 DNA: TGTGCCAGCAGTTTAAAGACAGGGGGTTACACTGAAGCTTTCTTT

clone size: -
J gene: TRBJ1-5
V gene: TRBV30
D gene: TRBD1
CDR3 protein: CAWAGTAHQPQHF
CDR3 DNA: TGTGCCTGGGCTGGGACAGCGCATCAGCCCCAGCATTTT

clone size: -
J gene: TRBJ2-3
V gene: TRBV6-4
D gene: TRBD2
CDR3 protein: CASSPGTSGYSTDTQYF
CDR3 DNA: TGTGCCAGCAGCCCCGGGACTAGCGGGTACAGCACAGATACGCAGTATTTT

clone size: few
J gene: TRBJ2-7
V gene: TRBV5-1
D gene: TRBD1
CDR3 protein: CASSVRDSDYEQYF
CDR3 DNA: TGCGCCAGCAGCGTCCGGGACAGTGACTACGAGCAGTACTTC

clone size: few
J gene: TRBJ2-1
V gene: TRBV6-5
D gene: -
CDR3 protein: CASSQATNEQFF
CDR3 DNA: TGTGCCAGCAGTCAGGCCACCAATGAGCAGTTCTTC

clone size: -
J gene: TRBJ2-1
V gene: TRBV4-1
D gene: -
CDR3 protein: CASSQGGALENEQFF
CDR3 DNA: TGCGCCAGCAGCCAAGGGGGGGCCTTGGAAAATGAGCAGTTCTTC

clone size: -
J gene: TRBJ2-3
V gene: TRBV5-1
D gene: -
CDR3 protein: CASSLGQITDTQYF
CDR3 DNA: TGCGCCAGCAGCTTGGGGCAGATCACAGATACGCAGTATTTT

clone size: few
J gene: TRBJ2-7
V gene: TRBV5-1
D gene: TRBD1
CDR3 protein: CASSQQGAGEQYF
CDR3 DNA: TGCGCCAGCAGTCAACAGGGGGCGGGAGAGCAGTACTTC

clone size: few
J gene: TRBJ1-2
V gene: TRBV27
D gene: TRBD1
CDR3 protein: CASSLTGGFYGYTF
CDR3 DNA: TGTGCCAGCAGTTTGACAGGGGGCTTCTATGGCTACACCTTC

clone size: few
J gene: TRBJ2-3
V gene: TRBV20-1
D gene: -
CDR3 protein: CSARPGLFTDTQYF
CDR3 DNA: TGCAGTGCTAGACCCGGGTTATTCACAGATACGCAGTATTTT

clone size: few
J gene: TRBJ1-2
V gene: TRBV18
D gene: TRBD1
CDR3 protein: CASSPQVGQGNYGYTF
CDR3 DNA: TGTGCCAGCTCACCTCAAGTCGGACAGGGAAACTATGGCTACACCTTC

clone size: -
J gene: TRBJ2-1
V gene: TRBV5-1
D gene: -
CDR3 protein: CASSLGLALSEQFF
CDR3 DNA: TGCGCCAGCAGCTTGGGCCTAGCATTGAGTGAGCAGTTCTTC

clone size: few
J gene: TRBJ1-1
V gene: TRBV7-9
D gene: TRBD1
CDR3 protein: CATRQGSDTEAFF
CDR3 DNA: TGTGCCACCCGACAGGGATCGGACACTGAAGCTTTCTTT

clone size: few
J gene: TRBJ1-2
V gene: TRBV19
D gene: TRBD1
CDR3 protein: CASWTPGQGRSGYTF
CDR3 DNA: TGTGCCAGTTGGACGCCGGGACAGGGGAGAAGTGGCTACACCTTC

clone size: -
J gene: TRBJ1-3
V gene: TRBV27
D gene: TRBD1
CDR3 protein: CASRHTGATGNTIYF
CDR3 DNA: TGTGCCAGCAGGCACACAGGGGCGACTGGAAACACCATATATTTT

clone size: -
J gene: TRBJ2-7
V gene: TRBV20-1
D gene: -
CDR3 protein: CSARRDPAWEQYF
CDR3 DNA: TGCAGTGCTAGGAGGGACCCCGCCTGGGAGCAGTACTTC

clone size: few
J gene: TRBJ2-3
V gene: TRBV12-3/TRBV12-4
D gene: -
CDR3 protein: CASSLWQPTDTQYF
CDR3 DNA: TGTGCCAGCAGTTTATGGCAGCCCACAGATACGCAGTATTTT

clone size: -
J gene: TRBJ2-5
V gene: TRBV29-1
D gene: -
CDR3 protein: CSGLRETQYF
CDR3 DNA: TGCAGCGGTCTGCGGGAGACCCAGTACTTC

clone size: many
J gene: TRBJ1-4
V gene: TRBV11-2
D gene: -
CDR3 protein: CASSLADATNEKLFF
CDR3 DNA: TGTGCCAGCAGCTTGGCAGATGCAACTAATGAAAAACTGTTTTTT

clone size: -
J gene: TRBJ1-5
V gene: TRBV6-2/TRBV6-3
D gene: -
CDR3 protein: CASSPVGSNQPQHF
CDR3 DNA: TGTGCCAGCAGTCCGGTTGGTAGCAATCAGCCCCAGCATTTT

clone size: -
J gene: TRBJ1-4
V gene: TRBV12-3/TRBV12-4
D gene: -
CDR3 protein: CASSESFGGEINEKLFF
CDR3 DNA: TGTGCCAGCAGCGAATCTTTTGGGGGCGAGATAAATGAAAAACTGTTTTTT

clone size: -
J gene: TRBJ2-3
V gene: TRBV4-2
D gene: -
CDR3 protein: CASSPQGNTDTQYF
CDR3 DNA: TGTGCCAGCAGCCCCCAGGGGAACACAGATACGCAGTATTTT

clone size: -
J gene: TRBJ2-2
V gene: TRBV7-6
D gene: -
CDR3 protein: CASSLGPGGNTGELFF
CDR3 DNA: TGTGCCAGCAGCTTAGGGCCCGGAGGGAACACCGGGGAGCTGTTTTTT

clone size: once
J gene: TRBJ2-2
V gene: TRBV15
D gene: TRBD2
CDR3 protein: CATSDRTSGFGTGVLFF
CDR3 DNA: TGTGCCACCAGCGACCGGACTAGCGGGTTTGGCACCGGGGTGCTGTTTTTT

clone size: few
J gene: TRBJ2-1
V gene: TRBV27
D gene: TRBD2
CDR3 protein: CASMKKTSGNYNEQFF
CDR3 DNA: TGTGCCAGCATGAAAAAGACTAGCGGGAATTACAATGAGCAGTTCTTC

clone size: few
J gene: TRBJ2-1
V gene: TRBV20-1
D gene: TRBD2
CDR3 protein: CSARDYSGRVNEQFF
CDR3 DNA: TGCAGTGCTAGAGACTATAGCGGGAGAGTAAATGAGCAGTTCTTC

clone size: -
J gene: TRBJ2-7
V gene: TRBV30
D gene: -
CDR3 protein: CAWSVLKVARYEQYF
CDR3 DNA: TGTGCCTGGAGTGTACTGAAGGTAGCGCGCTACGAGCAGTACTTC

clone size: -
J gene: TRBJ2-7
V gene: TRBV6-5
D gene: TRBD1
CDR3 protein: CASSYDRGSLYEQYF
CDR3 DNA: TGTGCCAGCAGTTACGACAGGGGGAGCCTCTACGAGCAGTACTTC

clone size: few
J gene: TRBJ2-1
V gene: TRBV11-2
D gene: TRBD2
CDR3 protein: CASSLFGLAEMNNEQFF
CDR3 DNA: TGTGCCAGCAGCTTATTTGGACTAGCGGAGATGAACAATGAGCAGTTCTTC

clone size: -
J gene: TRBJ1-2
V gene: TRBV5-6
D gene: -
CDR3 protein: CASSLYSINYGYTF
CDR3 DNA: TGTGCCAGCAGCTTGTACAGTATCAACTATGGCTACACCTTC

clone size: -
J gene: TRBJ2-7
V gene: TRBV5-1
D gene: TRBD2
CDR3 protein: CASSLQAGGGAYEQYF
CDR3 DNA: TGCGCCAGCAGCTTGCAAGCGGGAGGAGGTGCCTACGAGCAGTACTTC

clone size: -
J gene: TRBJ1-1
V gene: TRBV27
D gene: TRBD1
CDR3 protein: CASSSPGGNTEAFF
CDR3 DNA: TGTGCCAGCAGTTCCCCAGGGGGAAACACTGAAGCTTTCTTT

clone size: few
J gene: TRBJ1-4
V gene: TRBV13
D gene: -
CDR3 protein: CASSLLPGEKLFF
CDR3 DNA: TGTGCCAGCAGCTTACTCCCTGGGGAAAAACTGTTTTTT